This T cell receptor (beta chain) was sequenced during a study of cytotoxic CD8 clonotypes in ibrutinib-treated CLL. Study-wide context: For this cohort, patients were some eleven relapsed/refractory and 15 treatment-naive, while about 17 were IGHV unmutated.

Clones were sequenced by immunoSEQ multiplex PCR, and TCRdb holds only the in-frame ones, with some missing. The repertoire holds some 350,000 clones, with under 70% as singletons. General study results and limits: Public clonotypes were uncommon and contracted or stayed stable on treatment. Elevated clonality accompanied ibrutinib response, with a return toward baseline values at progression.

On this clone itself: The antigen is not known.

CDR1 and CDR2 from the germline V gene are SGHVS and FQNEAQ. With 3 bases removed from V and 1 base from J, the gap between germline ends came to 6 bases. This CDR3 has 13 amino acids. This sample comprised PBMCs, obtained after 36 months of ibrutinib treatment. The J gene is TRBJ1-1, the V gene TRBV7-8, with D possibly matching TRBD1 (5 bases). The TCR comes from a human donor with chronic lymphocytic leukemia. CDR3 DNA: TGTGCCAGCAGCTTTGGGGGGAACACTGAAGCTTTCTTT. As protein: CASSFGGNTEAFF.